This T cell receptor beta chain derives from a study of cytomegalovirus exposure and HLA in healthy donors. This clone was counted only a few times. After removal of 1 base from V and 3 bases from J, the junction contained 5 bases not matched to a gene. CDR3 length: 15 residues. In germline, CDR1 is GTSNPN, CDR2 SVGIG (reference sequence). PCR primers comprised 60 Vbeta and 13 Jbeta primers. Data came from immunoSEQ multiplex PCR; TCRdb stores just in-frame clones and leaves some out. This repertoire shows 150,000 or so clones, less than 85% found once; its top ten account for approximately 1.5%. The sequenced material came from PBMCs. The TCR sequence derives from a male donor in good health and CMV-seronegative. The chain recombines TRBV30 with TRBJ2-1, with TRBD2 matching 8 bases. The CDR3 nucleotides read TGTGCCTGGAGTGGCCTTGCGGGGGGCTACAATGAGCAGTTCTTC. Protein sequence: CAWSGLAGGYNEQFF.